The source of this TCR beta chain is a study of cytomegalovirus exposure and HLA in healthy donors. Regarding this clone: Its antigen is as yet unknown.

General study findings and limits: In a later analysis, HLA-associated TCR beta chains were more clonally expanded than equally common others. Later work associated fewer than 20,000 TCR beta sequences with HLA alleles at 0.05 false discovery rate. The authors confirmed in vitro that a few CMV-associated chains were specific for CMV antigens. A classifier reportedly called cytomegalovirus status with high sensitivity and specificity.

PCR involved 60 Vbeta and 13 Jbeta primers. Sequencing was performed with immunoSEQ multiplex PCR; in TCRdb, only in-frame clones are kept and a portion is missing. The sample lists approximately 150,000 clones, roughly 85% occurring once. Germline-derived CDR1 and CDR2 are LGHNA and YNFKEQ. The CDR3 loop spans 14 amino acids. Trimming removed 7 bases from V and 5 bases from J, with 14 bases in between. Source material: PBMCs. The source is a man aged 25-45 years in good health and CMV-seropositive. The V and J genes are TRBV4-2 and TRBJ2-2; D not resolved. The CDR3 DNA is TGTGCCAGCACCGTGGATTGGGCGACCGGGGAGCTGTTTTTT. Amino acid sequence: CASTVDWATGELFF.